Below are 22 T cell receptor beta chains sequenced from a single sample in a study of blood T cell repertoires in COVID-19. The assay was immunoSEQ multiplex PCR, and TCRdb's table has in-frame clones only and misses some. The table has about 310,000 clones, over 75% seen once. Specimen: peripheral blood. All receptors derive from a woman aged 45 to 65 who had recovered from COVID-19.

The V gene is TRBV10-3, the J gene TRBJ2-3, with 9 bases that match TRBD2. V trimming: 8 bases; J trimming: 6 bases; junction bases outside the gene matches: 9. The CDR3 contains 14 residues. The germline V gene encodes CDR1 ENHRY and CDR2 SYGVKD. CDR3 sequence: CAIQAGGSGDTQYF. The CDR3, as DNA: TGTGCCATCCAGGCGGGGGGGAGCGGTGATACGCAGTATTTT.

V gene TRBV5-6 combines with J gene TRBJ1-3; D is undetermined. Trimming left V 2 bases short and J 0 bases short, with 9 bases between. The germline V gene encodes CDR1 SGHDT and CDR2 YYEEEE. CDR3 length equals 15 residues. The CDR3 spells CASSFEVHSGNTIYF. The CDR3 DNA sequence: TGTGCCAGCAGCTTCGAGGTCCACTCTGGAAACACCATATATTTT.

V is TRBV5-1 and J is TRBJ2-7, with 7 bases fitting TRBD2. The CDR3 spans 14 residues. V trimming: 4 bases; J trimming: 2 bases; junction bases outside the gene matches: 6. Germline CDR1 SGHRS, CDR2 YFSETQ. The CDR3 DNA reads TGCGCCAGCAGCGTTGGGAGGGGTCCCTACGAGCAGTACTTC. It specifies CASSVGRGPYEQYF.

The chain couples TRBV4-2 to TRBJ2-1; TRBD2 aligns across 12 bases. The CDR3 length is 17 residues. Germline CDR1 is LGHNA and CDR2 is YNFKEQ. The J segment lost 7 bases and the V segment lost 2 bases, leaving 9 bases of the junction unmatched. The CDR3 sequence is CASSQRLAGAGGNEQFF. The CDR3 DNA is TGTGCCAGCAGCCAAAGACTAGCGGGAGCAGGTGGGAATGAGCAGTTCTTC.

The rearrangement joins TRBV7-2 to TRBJ1-3; 7 nucleotides line up with TRBD1. This CDR3 spans 15 amino acids. Looked up from germline, CDR1 is SGHTA and CDR2 is FQGNSA. V shed 5 bases, J shed 4 bases, and the junction held 8 bases outside the gene matches. This CDR3 is CASSLWTGSGNTIYF. The CDR3 nucleotides read TGTGCCAGCAGCCTCTGGACAGGCTCGGGAAACACCATATATTTT.

This rearrangement joins TRBV2 to TRBJ1-5, with a possible D match to TRBD1 (6 bases). Per germline, CDR1 SNHLY and CDR2 FYNNEI. Trimming took off 4 bases at V and 3 bases at J, with 10 bases between the two ends. This CDR3 spans 14 amino acids. The CDR3 region is CASSAQGPNQPQHF. The CDR3 DNA sequence: TGTGCCAGCAGTGCACAGGGCCCCAATCAGCCCCAGCATTTT.

Concerning this clone: The identical CDR3 is also encoded by other nucleotide sequences in the sample. The rearrangement joins TRBV18 to TRBJ1-1; weak D call: TRBD1 (6 bases). Trimming removed 5 bases at V and 4 bases at J, with 8 bases between. The CDR3 consists of 12 residues. Looked up from germline, CDR1 is KGHSH and CDR2 is LQKENI. Here the CDR3 reads CASSLQGTEAFF. The CDR3 region has the DNA TGTGCCAGCTCATTACAGGGCACTGAAGCTTTCTTT. Full variable domain (remainder filled in from reference TRBV18 and TRBJ1-1): NAGVMQNPRHLVRRRGQEARLRCSPMKGHSHVYWYRQLPEEGLKFMVYLQKENIIDESGMPKERFSAEFPKEGPSILRIQQVVRGDSAAYFCASSLQGTEAFFGQGTRLTVV.

V usage is TRBV24-1 and J usage is TRBJ2-3, with a weak D call TRBD1 (6 bases). Germline values: CDR1 KGHDR, CDR2 SFDVKD. Trimming removed 9 bases at V and 5 bases at J, with 17 bases between. The CDR3 is 14 amino acids. The CDR3 DNA reads as TGTGCCACCTCCAGGTCAGGGGATAGAGATACGCAGTATTTT. Its translation: CATSRSGDRDTQYF.

The chain links TRBV19 to TRBJ1-1; D perhaps matches TRBD1 (6 bases). Trimming shortened V by 5 bases and J by 4 bases, and 11 bases separated the two germline ends. CDR3 length: 13 amino acids. Germline V gene lookup returns CDR1 LNHDA and CDR2 SQIVND (reference sequence). The CDR3 region has the DNA TGTGCCAGTAGTTATAGCAGGGGCACTGAAGCTTTCTTT. It specifies CASSYSRGTEAFF.

The chain links TRBV6-2 or TRBV6-3 to TRBJ2-7; a possible D gene is TRBD1 (6 bases). CDR1 is MNHEY, CDR2 SVGEGT, per germline. This CDR3 contains 15 residues. Deletions cut 0 bases from V and 3 bases from J, with 12 bases between. CDR3 sequence: CASSYSLGDNYEQYF. The CDR3 nucleotides are TGTGCCAGCAGTTACTCTTTAGGGGACAACTACGAGCAGTACTTC.

In its sample, this clone was seen a few times. The CDR3, as DNA: TGTGCCTGGAGCTTCGTTAGCAATCAGCCCCAGCATTTT. Amino acid sequence: CAWSFVSNQPQHF. The genes are TRBV30 and TRBJ1-5; no firm D call. Germline CDR1 and CDR2: GTSNPN and SVGIG (reference sequence). Trimming pared 3 bases from V and 0 bases from J, leaving 6 bases between. The CDR3 totals 13 residues.

In this sample, this clone turned up a few times. This chain connects TRBV27 to TRBJ1-6; a weak D match, TRBD1 (6 bases). CDR3 length: 14 residues. Germline V CDR1 and CDR2: MNHEY, SMNVEV (reference sequence). The ends were cut back, 3 bases at V and 7 bases at J, with 10 bases in the middle. The CDR3 reads CASSFSTGNSPLHF. Written as DNA, the CDR3 is TGTGCCAGCAGTTTCTCGACAGGAAATTCACCCCTCCACTTT.

The chain joins TRBV30 to TRBJ2-6; D possibly corresponds to TRBD1 (5 bases). The CDR3 has 16 amino acids. CDR1 is GTSNPN and CDR2 is SVGIG in the germline V gene (reference sequence). V was cut by 2 bases and J by 0 bases, with 11 bases left in between. CDR3 sequence: CAWSRTSISGANVLTF. CDR3 coding DNA: TGTGCCTGGAGTAGGACATCGATCTCTGGGGCCAACGTCCTGACTTTC.

The chain links TRBV5-6 to TRBJ2-3; 10 bases fit TRBD1. The CDR3 extends over 15 amino acids. V lost 3 bases and J lost 6; bases outside the gene matches: 7. Germline CDR1 reads SGHDT; CDR2 reads YYEEEE. The CDR3, as DNA: TGTGCCAGCAGCTCCGGGACAGGGGATGGGGATACGCAGTATTTT. It is translated as CASSSGTGDGDTQYF.

The rearrangement joins TRBV12-3 or TRBV12-4 to TRBJ1-4, with D uncertain. V gave up 4 bases and J gave up 4 bases, with 7 bases separating them. The CDR3 has 13 residues. CDR3 sequence reads: CASSSQVNEKLFF. The CDR3 region has the DNA TGTGCCAGCAGTTCGCAGGTTAATGAAAAACTGTTTTTT.

V and J are TRBV2 and TRBJ2-5; TRBD1 matches 7 bases. There are 16 residues in the CDR3. With V trimmed by 6 bases and J by 2 bases, 12 bases remained unmatched. The germline CDR1 and CDR2 sequences are SNHLY and FYNNEI. In DNA form, the CDR3 reads TGTGCCAGCAGGGAACTTCAGGGGGTTATACAAGAGACCCAGTACTTC. It yields the protein CASRELQGVIQETQYF.

The rearrangement joins TRBV4-3 to TRBJ2-3; D is perhaps TRBD1 (5 bases). CDR1 and CDR2 (germline): LGHNA, YSLEER. V was pared by 3 bases and J by 4 bases, with 23 bases between. CDR3 size: 18 residues. The CDR3 here is CASSQPAQSGYVPDTQYF. CDR3 nucleotides: TGCGCCAGCAGCCAGCCCGCCCAATCAGGGTATGTCCCAGATACGCAGTATTTT.

The V call is TRBV5-4, the J call TRBJ1-4, with 7 positions matching TRBD1. Germline assignment: CDR1 SGHNT and CDR2 YYREEE (reference sequence). Trimming at V came to 4 bases and at J to 5 bases, leaving 8 bases not matched to a gene. CDR3 length: 15 residues. The CDR3 here is CASSEADRQNEKLFF. The DNA for the CDR3 is TGTGCCAGCAGCGAGGCGGACAGGCAGAATGAAAAACTGTTTTTT.

The chain recombines TRBV19 with TRBJ2-7; 7 bases map to TRBD1. The germline gives CDR1 LNHDA, CDR2 SQIVND (reference sequence). V was pared by 4 bases and J by 5 bases, with 5 bases of the junction left unmatched. The CDR3 consists of 13 residues. CDR3 in amino acids: CASSRLTGNEQYF. CDR3 in DNA: TGTGCCAGTAGTAGACTGACAGGGAACGAGCAGTACTTC.

This rearrangement joins TRBV7-9 to TRBJ1-2, with a tentative D call TRBD1 (5 bases). Trimming took 5 bases from V and 4 from J, leaving 17 bases between them. The CDR3 is 15 residues long. Germline V lookup: CDR1 SEHNR, CDR2 FQNEAQ (reference sequence). CDR3 in DNA: TGTGCCAGCAGCCCCACTTACCGGGGGACCTATGGCTACACCTTC. Residues: CASSPTYRGTYGYTF.

The rearrangement links TRBV19 to TRBJ2-3, with D perhaps TRBD1 (6 bases). V shed 5 bases and J shed 2 bases, with 14 bases lying between them. There are 15 residues in the CDR3. CDR1 LNHDA and CDR2 SQIVND come from the germline V gene (reference sequence). The CDR3 coding sequence is TGTGCCAGTAGTTCCAGGGGAGCCCTCACAGATACGCAGTATTTT. Protein sequence: CASSSRGALTDTQYF.

The chain links TRBV10-3 to TRBJ2-1; TRBD2 aligns across 9 bases. Germline V gene lookup returns CDR1 ENHRY and CDR2 SYGVKD. J lost 1 base, V lost 0 bases, and 10 bases had no gene match. The CDR3 length is 19 residues. The CDR3 sequence is CAISESGTAGGRSYNEQFF. In DNA form, the CDR3 reads TGTGCCATCAGTGAGTCGGGAACGGCGGGGGGGCGTTCCTACAATGAGCAGTTCTTC.